This is a list of T cell receptor beta chains from one sample in a study of response to subunit inactivated influenza vaccine. TCRdb recomputed calls from the RT-PCR reads with MiXCR, one row per CDR3 protein. The repertoire holds some 520,000 distinct CDR3 sequences, with approximately 17% as singletons. Sequencing used CD4+ T cells sorted from PBMCs, obtained roughly 24 months after vaccination. All receptors come from a man aged 45 to 70 who received an inactivated influenza vaccine. The CDR3 runs from the conserved cysteine through the conserved F or W. The order of the fields is D gene, J gene, clone size, V gene, CDR3 length, CDR3 protein, CDR3 DNA. A D gene is named only where the DNA matches it firmly. The size of a clone is reported for some rows only, either as once, few or many, or as a class for expanded clones.

- TRBJ1-6 - TRBV27 13 CASSLRYNSPLHF TGTGCCAGCAGTTTACGTTATAATTCACCCCTCCACTTT
- TRBJ2-1 few TRBV5-1 13 CASSLGQYDEQFF TGCGCCAGCAGCTTGGGGCAGTATGATGAGCAGTTCTTC
TRBD2 TRBJ2-3 - TRBV2 16 CASSLRAGGRTDTQYF TGTGCCAGCAGTTTGCGAGCGGGAGGTCGCACAGATACGCAGTATTTT
- TRBJ2-7 - TRBV6-1 15 CASSWHRSLGPEQYF TGTGCCAGCAGCTGGCATAGGTCTCTAGGGCCCGAGCAGTACTTC
- TRBJ2-3 - TRBV7-2 16 CASSNRQLGVTDTQYF TGTGCCAGCAGCAACCGACAGTTAGGCGTTACAGATACGCAGTATTTT
- TRBJ2-7 few TRBV20-1 13 CSAREEGGYEQYF TGCAGTGCTAGAGAAGAGGGGGGCTACGAGCAGTACTTC
TRBD1 TRBJ2-2 many TRBV27 15 CASRRQGEGTGELFF TGTGCCAGCAGAAGACAGGGGGAGGGCACCGGGGAGCTGTTTTTT
TRBD1 TRBJ2-7 few TRBV19 15 CASSMSGQGGYEQYF TGTGCCAGTAGTATGTCGGGACAGGGAGGCTACGAGCAGTACTTC
TRBD1 TRBJ2-7 few TRBV29-1 14 CSVEGTGDSYEQYF TGCAGCGTTGAGGGGACAGGGGATTCCTACGAGCAGTACTTC
TRBD1 TRBJ2-7 - TRBV5-1 14 CASSAPGQGNKQYF TGCGCCAGCAGCGCTCCGGGACAGGGTAACAAGCAGTACTTC
- TRBJ2-4 few TRBV7-9 15 CASSARGGRENIQYF TGTGCCAGCAGCGCGAGGGGGGGGCGCGAAAACATTCAGTACTTC
TRBD2 TRBJ2-3 - TRBV7-2 16 CASSWAGRGGVDTQYF TGTGCCAGCAGCTGGGCAGGGCGGGGGGGCGTAGATACGCAGTATTTT
- TRBJ2-5 many TRBV4-2 13 CASSQDLRETQYF TGTGCCAGCAGCCAAGATCTACGAGAGACCCAGTACTTC
- TRBJ2-2 few TRBV12-3/TRBV12-4 17 CASSSATGGGDTGELFF TGTGCCAGCAGTTCCGCGACCGGAGGTGGGGACACCGGGGAGCTGTTTTTT
- TRBJ2-2 - TRBV15 13 CATSRGYTGELFF TGTGCCACCAGCAGAGGCTACACCGGGGAGCTGTTTTTT
TRBD2 TRBJ2-5 few TRBV4-2 17 CASSQELAGGSWETQYF TGTGCCAGCAGCCAAGAGTTAGCGGGGGGGTCCTGGGAGACCCAGTACTTC
- TRBJ2-6 once TRBV4-2 17 CASSQGQAASGANVLTF TGTGCCAGCAGCCAAGGACAGGCAGCTTCTGGGGCCAACGTCCTGACTTTC
TRBD2 TRBJ2-3 - TRBV2 16 CASSVGSGASTDTQYF TGTGCCAGCAGTGTGGGTAGCGGGGCTAGCACAGATACGCAGTATTTT
TRBD2 TRBJ2-1 few TRBV11-2 18 CASSWTRTSGGSYNEQFF TGTGCCAGCAGCTGGACGCGGACTAGCGGGGGTTCCTACAATGAGCAGTTCTTC
TRBD2 TRBJ2-7 - TRBV7-8 16 CASSAREGFSSYEQYF TGTGCCAGCAGCGCCCGGGAGGGGTTTAGCTCCTACGAGCAGTACTTC